The sequence of this TCR beta chain was determined in a study of T cell changes during pregnancy in multiple sclerosis. Trimming cost V 1 base and J 10 bases, with 11 bases left between them. The CDR3 totals 13 residues. Germline values: CDR1 LGHNA, CDR2 YSLEER. The repertoire was sequenced with immunoSEQ multiplex PCR; TCRdb's copy has only in-frame clones and lacks some. Found here are 70,000 to 90,000 clones, around 95% of them singletons; the top ten hold approximately 0.7%. The TCR sequence derives from a female donor in good health, enrolled as a control in a pregnancy study. Sequenced material: peripheral blood, taken in the second trimester of pregnancy. The chain uses TRBV4-3 and TRBJ2-1; D remains ambiguous. The CDR3: CASSQGVGYEQFF. The DNA for the CDR3 is TGCGCCAGCAGCCAAGGGGTGGGCTACGAGCAGTTCTTC.